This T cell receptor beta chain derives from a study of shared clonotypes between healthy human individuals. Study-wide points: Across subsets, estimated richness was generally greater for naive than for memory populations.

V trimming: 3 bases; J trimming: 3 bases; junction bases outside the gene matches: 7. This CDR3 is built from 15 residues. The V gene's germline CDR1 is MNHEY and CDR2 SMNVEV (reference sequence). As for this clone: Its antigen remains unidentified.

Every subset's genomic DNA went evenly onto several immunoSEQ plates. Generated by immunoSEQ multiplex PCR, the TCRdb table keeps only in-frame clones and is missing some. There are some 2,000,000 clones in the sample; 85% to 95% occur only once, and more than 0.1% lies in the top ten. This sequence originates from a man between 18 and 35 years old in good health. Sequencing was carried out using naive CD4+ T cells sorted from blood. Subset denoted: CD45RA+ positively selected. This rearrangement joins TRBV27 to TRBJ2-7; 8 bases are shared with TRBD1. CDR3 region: CASSFAGQENYEQYF. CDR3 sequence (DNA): TGTGCCAGCAGTTTCGCGGGACAGGAGAACTACGAGCAGTACTTC.